A selection of T cell receptor beta chains follows, all from one sample in a study of cytomegalovirus exposure and HLA in healthy donors. Libraries were prepared by immunoSEQ multiplex PCR; TCRdb keeps only in-frame clonotypes and omits some of them. The specimen's table records 85,000 to 90,000 clones. Sequencing was done on a sample of PBMCs. Receptors originate from a man aged 50 or older in good health and CMV-seropositive. Each CDR3 is given without its conserved first and last residue.

v_gene: TRBV27; j_gene: TRBJ1-1; CDR3aa: ASSFYWDSEAF
v_gene: TRBV30; j_gene: TRBJ1-5; CDR3aa: AWSEQGSQPQH
v_gene: TRBV19; j_gene: TRBJ1-1; CDR3aa: ASSRGHVEGTEAF
v_gene: TRBV11-2; j_gene: TRBJ2-1; CDR3aa: ASSLRRDRGRAEQF
v_gene: TRBV9; j_gene: TRBJ2-3; CDR3aa: ASSASGGGTDTQY
v_gene: TRBV10-1; j_gene: TRBJ2-6; CDR3aa: ASSDDRGSPPGANVLT
v_gene: TRBV11-3; j_gene: TRBJ2-7; CDR3aa: ASSLGLADTYEQY
v_gene: TRBV11-2; j_gene: TRBJ2-1; CDR3aa: ASSPTTGSNEQF
v_gene: TRBV25-1; j_gene: TRBJ2-1; CDR3aa: ASREREGNEQF
v_gene: TRBV27; j_gene: TRBJ2-1; CDR3aa: ASSGTSGASYNEQF
v_gene: TRBV4-2; j_gene: TRBJ2-2; CDR3aa: ASSQPGLTNTGELF
v_gene: TRBV7-6; j_gene: TRBJ2-1; CDR3aa: ASSLEDYSDGGRDEQF
v_gene: TRBV18; j_gene: TRBJ2-5; CDR3aa: ASSRGREETQY
v_gene: TRBV28; j_gene: TRBJ2-7; CDR3aa: ASALTSGYTYEQY
v_gene: TRBV5-4; j_gene: TRBJ2-5; CDR3aa: ASSQGLAGVRQETQY
v_gene: TRBV30; j_gene: TRBJ1-2; CDR3aa: AWRTGRGLAKT
v_gene: TRBV7-6; j_gene: TRBJ2-1; CDR3aa: ASSFGVTEQF
v_gene: TRBV7-9; j_gene: TRBJ1-1; CDR3aa: ASTPGQGGSGTEAF
v_gene: TRBV18; j_gene: TRBJ2-7; CDR3aa: ASSRAAQTYEQY
v_gene: TRBV2; j_gene: TRBJ2-1; CDR3aa: ASSRWGGQSEQF
v_gene: TRBV7-2; j_gene: TRBJ2-7; CDR3aa: ASSPGDRGRGYEQY
v_gene: TRBV4-3; j_gene: TRBJ1-2; CDR3aa: ASSQDTGQGYGYT
v_gene: TRBV9; j_gene: TRBJ2-2; CDR3aa: ASSGAGSTPATGELF
v_gene: TRBV5-4; j_gene: TRBJ1-1; CDR3aa: ASSFWGPRTEAF
v_gene: TRBV5-1; j_gene: TRBJ1-5; CDR3aa: ASSWSGFNQPQH
v_gene: TRBV7-9; j_gene: TRBJ2-2; CDR3aa: ASSLVPSGRGELF
v_gene: TRBV7-2; j_gene: TRBJ1-5; CDR3aa: ASSLTGISAQPQH
v_gene: TRBV9; j_gene: TRBJ2-1; CDR3aa: ASSGLGLAGGGSYNEQF
v_gene: TRBV9; j_gene: TRBJ2-1; CDR3aa: ASSVVGQGWYEQF
v_gene: TRBV6-5; j_gene: TRBJ2-1; CDR3aa: ASMPGLRSYNEQF